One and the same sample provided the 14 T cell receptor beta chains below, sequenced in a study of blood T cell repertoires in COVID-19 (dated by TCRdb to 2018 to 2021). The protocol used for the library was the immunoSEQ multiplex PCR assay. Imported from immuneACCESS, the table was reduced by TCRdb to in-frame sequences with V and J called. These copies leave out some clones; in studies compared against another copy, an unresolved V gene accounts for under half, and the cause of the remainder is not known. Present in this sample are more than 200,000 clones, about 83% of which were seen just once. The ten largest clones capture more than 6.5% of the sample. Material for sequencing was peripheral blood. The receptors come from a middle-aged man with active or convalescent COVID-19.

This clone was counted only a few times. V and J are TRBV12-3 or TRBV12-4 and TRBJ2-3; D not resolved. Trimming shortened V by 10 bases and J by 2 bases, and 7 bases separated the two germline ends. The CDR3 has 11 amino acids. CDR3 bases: TGTGCCAACGAGGACACAGATACGCAGTATTTT. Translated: CANEDTDTQYF.

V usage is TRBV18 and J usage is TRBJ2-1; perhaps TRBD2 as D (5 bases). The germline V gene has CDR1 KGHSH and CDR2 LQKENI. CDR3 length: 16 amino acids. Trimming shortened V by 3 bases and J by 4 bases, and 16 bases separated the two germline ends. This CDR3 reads CASSPPGSADYNEQFF. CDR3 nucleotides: TGTGCCAGCTCACCGCCGGGGTCCGCCGATTACAATGAGCAGTTCTTC.

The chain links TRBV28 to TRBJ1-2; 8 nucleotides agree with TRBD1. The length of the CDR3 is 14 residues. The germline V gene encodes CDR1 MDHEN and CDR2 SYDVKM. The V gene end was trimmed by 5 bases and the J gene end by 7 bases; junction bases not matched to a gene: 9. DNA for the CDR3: TGTGCCAGCAGTCCCAGACAGGGGCTGGGTGGCTACACCTTC. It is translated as CASSPRQGLGGYTF.

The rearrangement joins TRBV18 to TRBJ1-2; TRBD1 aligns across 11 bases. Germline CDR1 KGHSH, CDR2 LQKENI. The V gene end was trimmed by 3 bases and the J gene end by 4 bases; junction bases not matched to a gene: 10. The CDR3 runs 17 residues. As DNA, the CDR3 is TGTGCCAGCTCACCGGGAGAGGACAGGGGGCTGACCTATGGCTACACCTTC. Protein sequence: CASSPGEDRGLTYGYTF. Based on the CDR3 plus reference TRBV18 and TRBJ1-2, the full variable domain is NAGVMQNPRHLVRRRGQEARLRCSPMKGHSHVYWYRQLPEEGLKFMVYLQKENIIDESGMPKERFSAEFPKEGPSILRIQQVVRGDSAAYFCASSPGEDRGLTYGYTFGSGTRLTVV.

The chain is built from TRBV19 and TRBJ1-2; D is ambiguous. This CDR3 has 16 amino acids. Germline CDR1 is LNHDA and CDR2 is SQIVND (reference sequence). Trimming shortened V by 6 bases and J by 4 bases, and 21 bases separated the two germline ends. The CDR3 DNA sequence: TGTGCCAGTAGCCCGCCGGTGATGGGCAGGATCTATGGCTACACCTTC. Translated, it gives CASSPPVMGRIYGYTF.

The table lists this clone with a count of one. The CDR3 DNA follows: TGCAGCGGCCTAACAGGGCTTGAAGCTTTCTTT. Protein product: CSGLTGLEAFF. The chain couples TRBV29-1 to TRBJ1-1, with a tentative D call TRBD1 (6 bases). V lost 7 bases, J lost 7 bases, and 13 bases lay in between. CDR1 and CDR2 (germline): SQVTM, ANQGSEA. This CDR3 is built from 11 residues.

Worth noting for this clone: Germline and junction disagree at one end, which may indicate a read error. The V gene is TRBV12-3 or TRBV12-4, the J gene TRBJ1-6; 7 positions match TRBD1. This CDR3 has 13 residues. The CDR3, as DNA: TGTGCCAGCAGCGACAGGGTTAATTCGCCCCTCCACTTT. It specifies CASSDRVNSPLHF.

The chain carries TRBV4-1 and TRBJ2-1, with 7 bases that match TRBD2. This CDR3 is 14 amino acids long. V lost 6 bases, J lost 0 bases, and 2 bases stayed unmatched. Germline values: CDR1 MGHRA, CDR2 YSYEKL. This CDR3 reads CASSSSGSYNEQFF. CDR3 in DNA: TGCGCCAGCAGTTCTAGCGGCTCCTACAATGAGCAGTTCTTC.

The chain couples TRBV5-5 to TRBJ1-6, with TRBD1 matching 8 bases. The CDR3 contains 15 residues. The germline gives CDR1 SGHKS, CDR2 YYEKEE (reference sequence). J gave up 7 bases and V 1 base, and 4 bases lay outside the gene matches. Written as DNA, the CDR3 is TGTGCCAGCAGCTTGCTGGGACAGGTGAATTCACCCCTCCACTTT. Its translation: CASSLLGQVNSPLHF.

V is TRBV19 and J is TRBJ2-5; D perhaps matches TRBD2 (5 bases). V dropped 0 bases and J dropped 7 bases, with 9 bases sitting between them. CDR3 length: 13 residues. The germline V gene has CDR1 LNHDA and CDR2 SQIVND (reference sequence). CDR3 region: CASSIEPRGTQYF. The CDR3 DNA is TGTGCCAGTAGTATAGAGCCTCGGGGGACCCAGTACTTC. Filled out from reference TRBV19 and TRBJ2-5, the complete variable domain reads DGGITQSPKYLFRKEGQNVTLSCEQNLNHDAMYWYRQDPGQGLRLIYYSQIVNDFQKGDIAEGYSVSREKKESFPLTVTSAQKNPTAFYLCASSIEPRGTQYFGPGTRLLVL.

The CDR3 region is CASSYNGGTFYGYTF. The DNA of the CDR3 is TGTGCCAGCAGTTATAACGGCGGAACTTTCTATGGCTACACCTTC. The J gene is TRBJ1-2, the V gene TRBV6-5; D not resolved. The CDR3 runs to 15 residues. CDR1 and CDR2 (germline): MNHEY, SVGAGI. V dropped 3 bases and J dropped 4 bases, with 15 bases sitting between them.

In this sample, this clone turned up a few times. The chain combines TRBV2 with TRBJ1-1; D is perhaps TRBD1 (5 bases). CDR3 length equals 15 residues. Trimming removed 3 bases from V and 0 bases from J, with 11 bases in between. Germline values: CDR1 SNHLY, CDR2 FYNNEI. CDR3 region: CASSDIPRVNTEAFF. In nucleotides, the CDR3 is TGTGCCAGCAGTGACATTCCCAGGGTGAACACTGAAGCTTTCTTT.

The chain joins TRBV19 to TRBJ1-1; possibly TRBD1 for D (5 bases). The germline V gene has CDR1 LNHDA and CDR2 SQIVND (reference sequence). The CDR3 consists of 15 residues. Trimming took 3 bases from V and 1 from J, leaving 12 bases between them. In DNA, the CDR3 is TGTGCCAGTAGTATGACCTCCAGGGAGAACACTGAAGCTTTCTTT. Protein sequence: CASSMTSRENTEAFF.

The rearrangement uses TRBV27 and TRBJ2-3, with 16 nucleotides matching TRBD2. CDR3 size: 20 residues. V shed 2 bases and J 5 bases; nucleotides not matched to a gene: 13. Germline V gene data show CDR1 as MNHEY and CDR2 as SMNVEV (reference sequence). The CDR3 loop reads CASSLRGSGTSGRALDTQYF. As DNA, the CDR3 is TGTGCCAGCAGTTTACGGGGCTCCGGGACTAGCGGGAGGGCCTTAGATACGCAGTATTTT.